The present TCR beta chain was sequenced within a study of blood T cell repertoires in COVID-19. Turning to the study itself: Nucleic acid was either cDNA or gDNA, and it came from T cells, B-cell-depleted T cells, or PBMCs.

The germline V gene has CDR1 SGDLS and CDR2 YYNGEE. The CDR3 runs to 14 residues. Trimming took off 0 bases at V and 0 bases at J, with 7 bases between the two ends. Authors' processing steps: Nucleated cell counts were estimated from reference gene primer amplification. The data were produced by immunoSEQ multiplex PCR, yet TCRdb's version contains in-frame clones alone and is incomplete. D and trimming were read from the DNA, whereas the V and J calls and clone size are those reported in that table. The sample lists about 140,000 clones, just under 90% occurring once. The specimen was peripheral blood. The chain links TRBV9 to TRBJ2-7; D possibly corresponds to TRBD2 (5 bases). The TCR comes from a woman between 40 and 55 years old with acute or convalescent COVID-19. The CDR3 is CASSVDGNSYEQYF. CDR3 nucleotides: TGTGCCAGCAGCGTAGACGGGAACTCCTACGAGCAGTACTTC.